These T cell receptor beta chains were read from a single sample in a study of human T cells and chemical hapten exposure. MiXCR was run by TCRdb on the RACE reads, yielding one entry per CDR3 protein. The sample lists 50,000 to 70,000 distinct CDR3 sequences, more than 7.5% occurring once. The starting material was whole blood, obtained in connection with sensitization to the hapten diphenylcyclopropenone (DPC). The receptors here all came from a man in his forties with alopecia areata. Some clones in this sample may be carry-over from other donors' samples. CDR3s include the opening cysteine and the closing phenylalanine or tryptophan. A D gene is named only where the DNA matches it firmly. The listing skips clone size in some rows; elsewhere it reads once, few, many or a size class.

d_gene: .; j_gene: TRBJ2-7; abundance: few; v_gene: TRBV7-9; CDR3aa: CASSLAPNYEQYF; CDR3nt: TGTGCCAGCAGCTTAGCGCCTAACTACGAGCAGTACTTC
d_gene: .; j_gene: TRBJ2-1; abundance: few; v_gene: TRBV5-1; CDR3aa: CASSLDGTSYNEQFF; CDR3nt: TGCGCCAGCAGCTTGGATGGCACCTCCTACAATGAGCAGTTCTTC
d_gene: TRBD2; j_gene: TRBJ2-5; abundance: .; v_gene: TRBV6-2/TRBV6-3; CDR3aa: CASSLTSGTSETQYF; CDR3nt: TGTGCCAGCAGTCTCACTAGCGGGACGTCAGAGACCCAGTACTTC
d_gene: .; j_gene: TRBJ2-1; abundance: .; v_gene: TRBV19; CDR3aa: CASSIHLGRSGEQFF; CDR3nt: TGTGCCAGTAGTATACATCTCGGGAGATCGGGTGAGCAGTTCTTC
d_gene: .; j_gene: TRBJ2-5; abundance: few; v_gene: TRBV5-6; CDR3aa: CASSFAGETQYF; CDR3nt: TGTGCCAGCAGCTTCGCAGGGGAGACCCAGTACTTC
d_gene: .; j_gene: TRBJ2-7; abundance: many; v_gene: TRBV28; CDR3aa: CASKSWGSSYEQYF; CDR3nt: TGTGCCAGCAAGAGTTGGGGCAGCTCCTACGAGCAGTACTTC
d_gene: .; j_gene: TRBJ2-7; abundance: .; v_gene: TRBV28; CDR3aa: CASIPSPGMNEQYF; CDR3nt: TGTGCCAGCATTCCCAGCCCGGGGATGAACGAGCAGTACTTC
d_gene: .; j_gene: TRBJ1-2; abundance: many; v_gene: TRBV19; CDR3aa: CASSPRGAGYTF; CDR3nt: TGTGCCAGTAGCCCGAGGGGGGCAGGCTACACCTTC
d_gene: .; j_gene: TRBJ2-2; abundance: .; v_gene: TRBV28; CDR3aa: CASKGRRDFTGELFF; CDR3nt: TGTGCCAGCAAAGGTCGGAGGGACTTCACCGGGGAGCTGTTTTTT
d_gene: .; j_gene: TRBJ2-3; abundance: .; v_gene: TRBV12-3/TRBV12-4; CDR3aa: CASRTQGRLTDTQYF; CDR3nt: TGTGCCAGCAGGACGCAGGGGCGTCTCACAGATACGCAGTATTTT
d_gene: .; j_gene: TRBJ1-6; abundance: few; v_gene: TRBV11-2; CDR3aa: CASSPLAGQRGSPLHF; CDR3nt: TGTGCCAGCAGCCCCCTCGCGGGCCAGAGGGGTTCACCCCTCCACTTT
d_gene: .; j_gene: TRBJ2-1; abundance: many; v_gene: TRBV13; CDR3aa: CASSFPSDPFNEQFF; CDR3nt: TGTGCCAGCAGCTTCCCCAGTGACCCTTTCAATGAGCAGTTCTTC
d_gene: TRBD2; j_gene: TRBJ2-3; abundance: many; v_gene: TRBV5-4; CDR3aa: CASSLGTSGTDTQYF; CDR3nt: TGTGCCAGCAGCTTAGGGACTAGCGGAACAGATACGCAGTATTTT
d_gene: .; j_gene: TRBJ2-6; abundance: many; v_gene: TRBV18; CDR3aa: CASLREGTGANVLTF; CDR3nt: TGTGCCAGCTTGCGAGAGGGGACAGGGGCCAACGTCCTGACTTTC
d_gene: .; j_gene: TRBJ2-2; abundance: many; v_gene: TRBV12-3/TRBV12-4; CDR3aa: CASSFLANTGELFF; CDR3nt: TGTGCCAGCAGTTTTTTAGCGAACACCGGGGAGCTGTTTTTT
d_gene: TRBD2; j_gene: TRBJ2-1; abundance: many; v_gene: TRBV13; CDR3aa: CASSPGPRTGLAANEQFF; CDR3nt: TGTGCCAGCAGCCCCGGGCCCCGGACGGGACTAGCGGCGAATGAGCAGTTCTTC
d_gene: .; j_gene: TRBJ2-4; abundance: few; v_gene: TRBV6-6; CDR3aa: CASSYTSIAKNIQYF; CDR3nt: TGTGCCAGCAGTTACACCAGCATAGCCAAAAACATTCAGTACTTC
d_gene: .; j_gene: TRBJ2-1; abundance: .; v_gene: TRBV11-2; CDR3aa: CASSLSSRQPQFF; CDR3nt: TGTGCCAGCAGCTTGTCATCCCGGCAGCCGCAGTTCTTC
d_gene: TRBD2; j_gene: TRBJ2-3; abundance: .; v_gene: TRBV7-3; CDR3aa: CASSSSGRDTQYF; CDR3nt: TGTGCCAGCAGCTCTAGCGGGAGAGATACGCAGTATTTT
d_gene: .; j_gene: TRBJ1-4; abundance: few; v_gene: TRBV7-8; CDR3aa: CASSLPGPPLATNEKLFF; CDR3nt: TGTGCCAGCAGCTTGCCGGGACCCCCGTTAGCAACTAATGAAAAACTGTTTTTT